A single sample gave rise to the 17 T cell receptor beta chains below, sequenced in a study of T cell changes during pregnancy in multiple sclerosis (dated by TCRdb to about 2019). The protocol used for the library was the immunoSEQ multiplex PCR assay. What TCRdb holds here is the immuneACCESS table cut down to in-frame rearrangements. Part of the clones is not present; checked against another copy, under half of the missing clones reflect an unresolved V gene, and the others are unexplained. This sample comprises 50,000 to 80,000 clones, more than 85% of them detected only once. The top ten clonotypes cover roughly 5.7% of the sample. The specimen comprised CD8+ T cells from peripheral blood mononuclear cells, sampled before pregnancy. These receptors all stem from a female donor with multiple sclerosis, enrolled in a pregnancy study.

J is TRBJ1-1 and V is TRBV7-9; D possibly corresponds to TRBD1 (6 bases). The germline V gene encodes CDR1 SEHNR and CDR2 FQNEAQ (reference sequence). The CDR3 sequence is 17 residues long. The V and J ends lost 5 bases and 1 base respectively, with 20 bases between them. The CDR3 is CASSPASGGSSNTEAFF. The CDR3 DNA reads as TGTGCCAGCAGCCCCGCTTCTGGGGGCAGCTCGAACACTGAAGCTTTCTTT.

V usage is TRBV5-1 and J usage is TRBJ2-1; no definite D call. Germline CDR1 reads SGHRS; CDR2 reads YFSETQ. V gave up 0 bases and J gave up 5 bases, with 9 bases separating them. The CDR3 is 14 amino acids. CDR3 sequence reads: CASSLAGQHNEQFF. CDR3 DNA: TGCGCCAGCAGCTTGGCTGGGCAGCACAATGAGCAGTTCTTC.

This chain uses TRBV6-6 with TRBJ2-1; 10 bases fit TRBD1. The CDR3 covers 15 residues. The germline CDR1 and CDR2 sequences are MNHNY and SVGAGI (reference sequence). The V and J ends lost 1 base and 5 bases, in that order; junction bases with no gene match: 2. The CDR3, as DNA: TGTGCCAGCAGTTACTGGGGGACAGGGGACAATGAGCAGTTCTTC. It yields the protein CASSYWGTGDNEQFF.

This sequence joins TRBV5-1 and TRBJ2-7; TRBD2 matches at 10 bases. CDR1 is SGHRS, CDR2 YFSETQ, per germline. The CDR3 runs 16 residues. Germline trimming cut 1 base from V and 2 bases from J; bases unmatched to any gene: 6. DNA of the CDR3: TGCGCCAGCAGCTTGTATGCTAGCGGGGGACCCTACGAGCAGTACTTC. Amino acid sequence: CASSLYASGGPYEQYF.

The J gene is TRBJ2-3, the V gene TRBV5-1; D is possibly TRBD2 (6 bases). CDR1 and CDR2 (germline): SGHRS, YFSETQ. V lost 2 bases to trimming and J lost 5 bases, with 9 bases between them. This CDR3 contains 13 residues. The CDR3: CASSFGEEDTQYF. The CDR3 DNA reads TGCGCCAGCAGCTTTGGGGAGGAAGATACGCAGTATTTT.

J is TRBJ2-1 and V is TRBV13, with TRBD2 identical over 9 bases. The CDR3 contains 14 residues. Per the germline V gene, CDR1 is PRHDT and CDR2 is FYEKMQ (reference sequence). The junction had 5 bases not matched to a gene; V was cut back by 6 bases and J by 5 bases. Here the CDR3 reads CASSQGLANNEQFF. Written as DNA, the CDR3 is TGTGCCAGCAGTCAAGGACTAGCGAACAATGAGCAGTTCTTC.

The CDR3, as DNA: TGCGCCAGCAGCTCGGGGAGCTCTAACACTGAAGCTTTCTTT. Residues: CASSSGSSNTEAFF. The chain combines TRBV5-1 with TRBJ1-1; unclear D gene. V shed 3 bases and J shed 2 bases, with 11 bases lying between them. The CDR3 contains 14 residues. Germline assignment: CDR1 SGHRS and CDR2 YFSETQ. The whole variable domain, filled in from reference TRBV5-1 and TRBJ1-1, reads KAGVTQTPRYLIKTRGQQVTLSCSPISGHRSVSWYQQTPGQGLQFLFEYFSETQRNKGNFPGRFSGRQFSNSRSEMNVSTLELGDSALYLCASSSGSSNTEAFFGQGTRLTVV.

The V call is TRBV2, the J call TRBJ1-5, with 10 bases that match TRBD1. The germline gives CDR1 SNHLY, CDR2 FYNNEI. V dropped 6 bases and J dropped 5; count of bases not matched to a gene: 13. CDR3 length: 17 amino acids. DNA for the CDR3: TGTGCCAGCAGACCCGGGACAGGGGTTCTGGAAGATCAGCCCCAGCATTTT. Translating gives CASRPGTGVLEDQPQHF.

The chain has TRBV11-2 and TRBJ2-1; D is possibly TRBD2 (6 bases). The V gene's germline CDR1 is SGHAT and CDR2 FQNNGV. Trimming cost V 4 bases and J 4 bases, with 14 bases left between them. The CDR3 spans 15 residues. The CDR3 reads CASSSVGGSYNEQFF. CDR3 coding DNA: TGTGCCAGCAGCTCGGTTGGGGGGAGTTACAATGAGCAGTTCTTC.

V usage is TRBV7-9 and J usage is TRBJ1-2, with 8 bases that match TRBD1. This CDR3 comprises 13 residues. The junction had 5 bases not matched to a gene; V was cut back by 5 bases and J by 6 bases. Germline-derived CDR1 and CDR2 are SEHNR and FQNEAQ (reference sequence). This CDR3 reads CASSGQGGNGYTF. The CDR3 nucleotides are TGTGCCAGCAGCGGACAGGGAGGCAATGGCTACACCTTC.

This chain links TRBV7-9 with TRBJ2-7; 7 bases are a match to TRBD1. The CDR3 extends over 14 amino acids. Germline V gives CDR1 SEHNR, CDR2 FQNEAQ (reference sequence). V was clipped by 7 bases and J by 2 bases; unmatched bases: 8. The CDR3 DNA sequence: TGTGCCAGCATGACAGGGCCAAGTCCCTACGAGCAGTACTTC. Protein sequence: CASMTGPSPYEQYF.

The rearrangement joins TRBV27 to TRBJ2-7; 9 bases are a match to TRBD2. The CDR3 has 15 amino acids. Germline V gene lookup returns CDR1 MNHEY and CDR2 SMNVEV (reference sequence). V was clipped by 4 bases and J by 5 bases; unmatched bases: 9. DNA of the CDR3: TGTGCCAGCAGTTCAAGGCTAGCGGGGTTCGACGAGCAGTACTTC. This translates into CASSSRLAGFDEQYF.

This clone was detected a few times. This chain connects TRBV15 to TRBJ2-7, with a weak D call TRBD1 (6 bases). Trimming pared 7 bases from V and 3 bases from J, leaving 13 bases between. The germline V gene encodes CDR1 LNHNV and CDR2 YYDKDF (reference sequence). The CDR3 has 13 residues. The CDR3 loop is CATTSGQSYEQYF. The CDR3 DNA reads TGTGCCACCACGTCTGGACAGAGCTACGAGCAGTACTTC.

This rearrangement joins TRBV4-2 to TRBJ2-3; D not certain. V lost 3 bases and J lost 5, with 6 bases in between. This CDR3 contains 12 residues. Germline V CDR1 and CDR2: LGHNA, YNFKEQ. The CDR3 DNA reads as TGTGCCAGCAGCCAGGCTCAAGATACGCAGTATTTT. Translating it yields CASSQAQDTQYF.

The CDR3 is CASSPAVADNYYGYTF. CDR3 in DNA: TGCGCCAGCAGCCCAGCGGTGGCAGACAACTACTATGGCTACACCTTC. The chain links TRBV4-1 to TRBJ1-2; D gene uncertain. The CDR3 consists of 16 residues. V lost 4 bases, J lost 3 bases, and 18 bases lay in between. Germline V gene sequence: CDR1 MGHRA, CDR2 YSYEKL.

The chain joins TRBV13 to TRBJ2-2; tentatively, D is TRBD1 (6 bases). Germline V CDR1 and CDR2: PRHDT, FYEKMQ (reference sequence). The germline V and J ends were trimmed by 5 bases and 2 bases, with 18 bases remaining between them. The CDR3 has 17 residues. Here the CDR3 reads CASSTRQDPPNTGELFF. DNA of the CDR3: TGTGCCAGCAGCACCCGACAGGACCCCCCAAACACCGGGGAGCTGTTTTTT.

This chain uses TRBV27 with TRBJ2-1, with 8 bases fitting TRBD2. The CDR3 covers 15 residues. Germline lookup yields CDR1 MNHEY and CDR2 SMNVEV (reference sequence). With V trimmed by 3 bases and J by 0 bases, 1 base remained unmatched. The CDR3 here is CASSFSGGSYNEQFF. In DNA form, the CDR3 reads TGTGCCAGCAGTTTCAGCGGGGGCTCCTACAATGAGCAGTTCTTC.